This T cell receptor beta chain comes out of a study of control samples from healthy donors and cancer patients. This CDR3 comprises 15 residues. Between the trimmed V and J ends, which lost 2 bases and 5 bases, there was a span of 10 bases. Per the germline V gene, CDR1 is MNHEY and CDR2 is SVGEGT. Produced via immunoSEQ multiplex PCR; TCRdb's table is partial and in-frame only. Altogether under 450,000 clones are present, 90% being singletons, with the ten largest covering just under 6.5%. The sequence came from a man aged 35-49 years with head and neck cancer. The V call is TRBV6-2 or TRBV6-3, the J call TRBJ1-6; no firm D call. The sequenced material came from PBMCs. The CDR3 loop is CASSYGFNDNSPLHF. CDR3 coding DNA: TGTGCCAGCAGTTACGGTTTCAACGATAATTCACCCCTCCACTTT.